This T cell receptor (beta chain) was sequenced during a study of CD8 T cells in Susac syndrome. Germline V lookup: CDR1 DFQATT, CDR2 SNEGSKA (reference sequence). This CDR3 has 14 residues. The V gene lost 4 bases and the J gene lost 0 bases, with 10 bases spanning the gap. Reverse transcription used roughly 0.45 to 1 ug RNA and random hexamers. By means of immunoSEQ multiplex PCR, TCR beta CDR3 spanning 54 Vbeta and 13 Jbeta underwent amplification. Each CDR3 protein gets one entry after TCRdb re-called the immunoSEQ multiplex PCR reads with MiXCR. The data show hundreds of thousands of distinct CDR3 sequences, about 82% seen once. Treatment-naive patients with stable or active relapsing-remitting disease served as multiple sclerosis controls.

The sample was CD8+ T cells from PBMCs. The TCR comes from a human donor with multiple sclerosis. The J gene is TRBJ2-1, the V gene TRBV20-1, with D uncertain. CDR3 in DNA: TGCAGTGCTATTTTAGATAGCTCCTACAATGAGCAGTTCTTC. It is translated as CSAILDSSYNEQFF.